This note documents a single T cell receptor (beta chain) sequence. In the same sample, other DNA sequences code for this CDR3. Germline CDR1 is SNHLY and CDR2 is FYNNEI. CDR3 length: 12 amino acids. V trimming: 7 bases; J trimming: 3 bases; junction bases outside the gene matches: 3. Repertoires were generated with immunoSEQ multiplex PCR, while TCRdb's copy carries only in-frame clones and drops some. The sample carries about 420,000 clones, around nine tenths recorded once. This sample was included in a study of blood T cell repertoires in COVID-19. This clonotype originated in a man younger than 35 with COVID-19, enrolled during active disease. Source material: peripheral blood. The V gene is TRBV2, the J gene TRBJ2-7, with 7 positions matching TRBD2. The CDR3 bases are TGTGCCAGCAAGGGCGGGGGCTACGAGCAGTACTTC. Its translation is CASKGGGYEQYF.